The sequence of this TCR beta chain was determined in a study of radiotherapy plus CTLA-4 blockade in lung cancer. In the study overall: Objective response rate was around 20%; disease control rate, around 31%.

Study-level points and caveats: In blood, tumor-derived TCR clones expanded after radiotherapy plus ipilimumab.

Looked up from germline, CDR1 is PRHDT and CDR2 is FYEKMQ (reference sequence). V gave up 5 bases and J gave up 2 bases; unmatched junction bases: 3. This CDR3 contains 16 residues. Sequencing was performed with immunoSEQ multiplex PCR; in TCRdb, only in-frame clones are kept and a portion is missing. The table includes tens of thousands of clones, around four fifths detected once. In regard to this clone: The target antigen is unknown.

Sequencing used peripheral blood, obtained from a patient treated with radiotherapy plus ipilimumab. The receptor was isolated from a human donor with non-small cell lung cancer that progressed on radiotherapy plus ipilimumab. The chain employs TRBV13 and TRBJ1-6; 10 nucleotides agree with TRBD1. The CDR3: CASSQTGGAYNSPLHF. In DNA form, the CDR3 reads TGTGCCAGCAGCCAGACAGGGGGCGCCTATAATTCACCCCTCCACTTT.